This T cell receptor (beta chain) was retrieved from a study of T cell responses to AZD1222 COVID-19 vaccine. This clone was picked up one time. Its antigen is not known. A read error may produce the germline difference seen at one junction end. The assay was immunoSEQ multiplex PCR, and TCRdb's table has in-frame clones only and misses some. This sample has approximately 100,000 clones, with approximately 88% found just once. The CDR3 consists of 13 residues. CDR1 and CDR2 from the germline V gene are GTSNPN and SVGIG (reference sequence). Study results and limitations: The CD4 TCRs associated with vaccination extended across spike and predominated at 160-218 and 743-854.

The V gene is TRBV30, the J gene TRBJ2-7; 14 bases fit TRBD2. This clonotype was sampled from an adult in good health. Source: peripheral blood, taken on day 0 of MenACWY control vaccination. CDR3 amino acids: CAWSLGTSGGLNF. The CDR3 DNA is TGTGCCTGGAGTCTCGGGACTAGCGGGGGACTGAACTTC.